A selection of T cell receptor beta chains follows, all from one sample in a study of blood T cell repertoires in COVID-19. Sequencing was performed with immunoSEQ multiplex PCR; in TCRdb, only in-frame clones are kept and a portion is missing. The sample shows fewer than 200,000 clones, 65% to 90% of them seen only once. The material sequenced was peripheral blood. The receptors here all came from a man between 50 and 59 years old with active or convalescent COVID-19. The CDR3 runs from the conserved cysteine through the conserved F or W. The order of the fields is D gene, J gene, V gene, clone size, CDR3 protein, CDR3 DNA. A D gene is named only where the DNA matches it firmly. Not every row has a clone size; where given, it reads once, few, many or a size class.

.	TRBJ1-6	TRBV5-4	once	CASSLQGYNSPLHF	TGTGCCAGCAGCTTACAGGGCTATAATTCACCCCTCCACTTT
TRBD1	TRBJ1-1	TRBV18	.	CASSRVDRDTEAFF	TGTGCCAGCTCACGGGTAGACAGGGACACTGAAGCTTTCTTT
.	TRBJ1-2	TRBV12-3/TRBV12-4	.	CASRPGAGGYTF	TGTGCCAGCAGACCGGGAGCCGGTGGCTACACCTTC
TRBD1	TRBJ1-3	TRBV4-3	.	CASSQRGPSGNTIYF	TGCGCCAGCAGCCAAAGGGGGCCCTCTGGAAACACCATATATTTT
.	TRBJ2-4	TRBV30	.	CAWSLSGDIQYF	TGTGCCTGGAGTCTCTCGGGAGACATTCAGTACTTC
TRBD1	TRBJ2-1	TRBV3-1/TRBV3-2	.	CASSQEEGTGGYNEQFF	TGTGCCAGCAGCCAAGAAGAGGGAACAGGGGGCTACAATGAGCAGTTCTTC
.	TRBJ1-4	TRBV7-9	once	CASSLEGGKLFF	TGTGCCAGCAGCTTAGAGGGGGGGAAACTGTTTTTT
TRBD1	TRBJ1-1	TRBV29-1	few	CSVGDRVGTEAFF	TGCAGCGTGGGTGACAGGGTAGGCACTGAAGCTTTCTTT
TRBD1	TRBJ2-2	TRBV30	.	CAWSVLGQGIGELFF	TGTGCCTGGAGTGTACTGGGACAGGGGATCGGGGAGCTGTTTTTT
TRBD2	TRBJ2-1	TRBV7-2	few	CASSQTSGAYNEQFF	TGTGCCAGCAGCCAGACTAGCGGGGCCTACAATGAGCAGTTCTTC
.	TRBJ1-2	TRBV4-1	once	CASSQDERAVYGYTF	TGCGCCAGCAGCCAAGACGAGCGGGCGGTCTATGGCTACACCTTC
.	TRBJ2-3	TRBV5-1	.	CASSFGEADTQYF	TGCGCCAGCAGCTTTGGAGAGGCAGATACGCAGTATTTT
.	TRBJ2-7	TRBV18	.	CASSPSSYEQYF	TGTGCCAGCTCCCCCAGCTCCTACGAGCAGTACTTC
.	TRBJ1-2	TRBV11-2	.	CASSLAAGAGGYTF	TGTGCCAGCAGCTTAGCCGCGGGGGCAGGTGGCTACACCTTC
TRBD1	TRBJ2-5	TRBV7-3	.	CASSWTGSDQETQYF	TGTGCCAGCAGCTGGACAGGCTCTGACCAAGAGACCCAGTACTTC
.	TRBJ2-5	TRBV4-3	.	CASSTIGSGETQYF	TGCGCCAGCAGCACGATAGGGAGTGGAGAGACCCAGTACTTC
.	TRBJ2-2	TRBV21-1	.	CASPYFAGELFF	TGTGCCAGCCCCTACTTCGCCGGGGAGCTGTTTTTT
TRBD1	TRBJ2-3	TRBV5-5	.	CASSWGQGGSSTDTQYF	TGTGCCAGCAGCTGGGGACAGGGCGGGAGTAGCACAGATACGCAGTATTTT
TRBD1	TRBJ2-7	TRBV18	.	CASSPSGTGGGSYEQYF	TGTGCCAGCTCACCATCCGGGACAGGCGGAGGGTCCTACGAGCAGTACTTC
.	TRBJ1-1	TRBV5-5	.	CASSFNRDTEAFF	TGTGCCAGCAGCTTTAATCGAGACACTGAAGCTTTCTTT
TRBD1	TRBJ1-1	TRBV9	.	CASSVVPVARQGAKNTEAFF	TGTGCCAGCAGCGTAGTCCCGGTGGCCCGTCAGGGGGCGAAGAACACTGAAGCTTTCTTT
.	TRBJ2-3	TRBV11-2	.	CASSARSTQYF	TGTGCCAGCAGTGCTAGGAGTACGCAGTATTTT
.	TRBJ1-5	TRBV24-1	.	CATSGRGGYSNQPQHF	TGTGCCACCAGTGGTAGGGGCGGATATAGCAATCAGCCCCAGCATTTT
.	TRBJ2-1	TRBV7-2	.	CASSLGQNEQFF	TGTGCCAGCAGCTTAGGACAAAATGAGCAGTTCTTC
.	TRBJ2-4	TRBV30	.	CAWNREVVKNIQYF	TGTGCCTGGAACAGGGAAGTTGTCAAAAACATTCAGTACTTC
.	TRBJ2-2	TRBV20-1	.	CSAGSTGELFF	TGCAGTGCTGGCTCCACCGGGGAGCTGTTTTTT
.	TRBJ1-5	TRBV7-2	.	CASSSQQGSNQPQHF	TGTGCCAGCAGCTCTCAACAGGGTTCAAATCAGCCCCAGCATTTT
.	TRBJ2-2	TRBV7-7	.	CASSVQGPGELFF	TGTGCCAGCAGCGTCCAGGGTCCCGGGGAGCTGTTTTTT
.	TRBJ2-7	TRBV5-1	few	CASSPASVSYEQYF	TGCGCCAGCAGCCCTGCTAGCGTATCCTACGAGCAGTACTTC
TRBD1	TRBJ1-5	TRBV6-5	.	CASRTGTGTQPQHF	TGTGCCAGCAGGACCGGGACAGGCACACAGCCCCAGCATTTT
.	TRBJ2-5	TRBV18	.	CASSRSVWETQYF	TGTGCCAGCTCACGGTCGGTGTGGGAGACCCAGTACTTC
TRBD2	TRBJ2-5	TRBV3-1/TRBV3-2	.	CASSHGTRWETQYF	TGTGCCAGCAGCCACGGGACTAGGTGGGAGACCCAGTACTTC
TRBD1	TRBJ1-2	TRBV27	.	CASSPDRGNGYTF	TGTGCCAGCAGTCCGGACAGGGGTAATGGCTACACCTTC
TRBD2	TRBJ2-5	TRBV6-5	.	CASSPGLAGGETQYF	TGTGCCAGCAGTCCGGGACTAGCGGGGGGGGAGACCCAGTACTTC
TRBD2	TRBJ2-1	TRBV12-5	.	CASEPTGTSGRGPYNEQFF	TGTGCTAGTGAACCTACCGGGACTAGCGGGAGAGGCCCCTACAATGAGCAGTTCTTC
TRBD1	TRBJ1-6	TRBV15	.	CATSRGTGALYPTLHF	TGTGCCACCAGCAGAGGAACAGGGGCCCTTTATCCGACCCTCCACTTT
TRBD2	TRBJ2-5	TRBV3-1/TRBV3-2	.	CASSSLAEGETQYF	TGTGCCAGCAGCTCGCTAGCGGAGGGGGAGACCCAGTACTTC
TRBD1	TRBJ2-1	TRBV28	once	CASSPHPGQGGDEQFF	TGTGCCAGCAGCCCCCACCCCGGACAGGGAGGTGATGAGCAGTTCTTC
TRBD2	TRBJ2-7	TRBV6-6	.	CASSQTPAGTSGGPYYEQYF	TGTGCCAGCAGCCAAACCCCAGCCGGGACTAGCGGGGGCCCATACTACGAGCAGTACTTC
TRBD1	TRBJ2-7	TRBV7-6	.	CASSSEGQGGLYEQYF	TGTGCCAGCAGCTCGGAGGGACAGGGGGGTCTCTACGAGCAGTACTTC
TRBD2	TRBJ2-1	TRBV5-1	.	CASSPLTSGSGNEQFF	TGCGCCAGCAGCCCCCTAACTAGCGGGAGCGGCAATGAGCAGTTCTTC